This T cell receptor beta chain appears in the sequencing data of a study of blood T cell repertoires in COVID-19. As for the study in general: Whether acute or convalescent, the COVID-19 samples came from the United States, Italy and Spain. In each case, the material was cDNA or gDNA derived from T cells, B-cell-depleted T cells, or PBMCs.

CDR1 MGHRA and CDR2 YSYEKL come from the germline V gene. V lost 1 base and J 2 bases, leaving 12 bases between the germline ends. The CDR3 sequence is 16 residues long. In the original workflow: How many nucleated cells were present was estimated from reference gene primer amplification. Using immunoSEQ multiplex PCR, the repertoire was profiled, and TCRdb retains in-frame clones only, with some absent. V and J calls and clone size follow that table, whereas D and trimming were derived from the DNA. The table records about 62,000 clones, 70% to 90% of them present only once. The V gene is TRBV4-1, the J gene TRBJ1-5; D call uncertain. This sequence originates from a man between 65 and 85 years old with acute or convalescent COVID-19. Input material: peripheral blood. This CDR3 is CASSQVPVLGNQPQHF. The CDR3 DNA is TGCGCCAGCAGCCAAGTCCCGGTCCTCGGCAATCAGCCCCAGCATTTT.